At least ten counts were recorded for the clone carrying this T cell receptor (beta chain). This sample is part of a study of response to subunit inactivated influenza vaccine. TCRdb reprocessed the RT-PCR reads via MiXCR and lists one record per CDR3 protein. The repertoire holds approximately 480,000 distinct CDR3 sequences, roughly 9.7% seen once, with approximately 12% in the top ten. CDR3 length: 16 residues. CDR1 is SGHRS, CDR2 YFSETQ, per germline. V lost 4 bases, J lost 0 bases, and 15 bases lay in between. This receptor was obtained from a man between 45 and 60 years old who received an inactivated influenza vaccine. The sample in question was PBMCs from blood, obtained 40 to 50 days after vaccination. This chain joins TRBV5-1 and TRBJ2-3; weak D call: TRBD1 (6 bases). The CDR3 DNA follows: TGCGCCAGCAGCCCATACGGGACATCTAGCACAGATACGCAGTATTTT. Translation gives CASSPYGTSSTDTQYF.